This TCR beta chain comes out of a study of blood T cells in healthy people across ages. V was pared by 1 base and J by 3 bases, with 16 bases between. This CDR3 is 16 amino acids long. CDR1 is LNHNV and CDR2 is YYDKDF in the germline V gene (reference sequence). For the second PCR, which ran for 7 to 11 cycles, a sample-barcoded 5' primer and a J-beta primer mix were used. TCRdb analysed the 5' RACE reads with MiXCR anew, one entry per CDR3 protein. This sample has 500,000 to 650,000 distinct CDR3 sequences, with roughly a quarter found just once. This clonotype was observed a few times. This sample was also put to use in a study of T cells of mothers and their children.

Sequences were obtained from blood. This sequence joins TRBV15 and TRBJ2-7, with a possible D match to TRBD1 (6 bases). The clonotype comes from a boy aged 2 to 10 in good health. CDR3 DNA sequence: TGTGCCACCAGCAGAGGTTACAGGGAAGACGGCTACGAGCAGTACTTC. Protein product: CATSRGYREDGYEQYF.